This TCR beta chain appears in the sequencing data of a study of blood T cell repertoires in COVID-19. Study-level information: Nucleic acid was either cDNA or gDNA, and it came from T cells, B-cell-depleted T cells, or PBMCs.

Profiled with immunoSEQ multiplex PCR; TCRdb holds only in-frame clones, not every one. The data contain over 200,000 clones, approximately 86% of them singletons. Cohorts were assigned according to the clinical history that participants reported. Germline lookup yields CDR1 SGHAT and CDR2 FQNNGV. This CDR3 contains 18 residues. The J segment lost 3 bases and the V segment lost 5 bases, leaving 19 bases of the junction unmatched. The chain carries TRBV11-2 and TRBJ2-7; 7 bases agree with TRBD2. The receptor's source is a man younger than 35 with acute COVID-19. Sequencing was performed on PBMCs or T cells enriched from blood (not recorded which). CDR3 sequence: CASSPEIGPGGSVYEQYF. Written as DNA, the CDR3 is TGTGCCAGCAGCCCAGAAATAGGTCCGGGAGGATCGGTCTACGAGCAGTACTTC. Based on the CDR3 plus reference TRBV11-2 and TRBJ2-7, the full variable domain is EAGVAQSPRYKIIEKRQSVAFWCNPISGHATLYWYQQILGQGPKLLIQFQNNGVVDDSQLPKDRFSAERLKGVDSTLKIQPAKLEDSAVYLCASSPEIGPGGSVYEQYFGPGTRLTVT.